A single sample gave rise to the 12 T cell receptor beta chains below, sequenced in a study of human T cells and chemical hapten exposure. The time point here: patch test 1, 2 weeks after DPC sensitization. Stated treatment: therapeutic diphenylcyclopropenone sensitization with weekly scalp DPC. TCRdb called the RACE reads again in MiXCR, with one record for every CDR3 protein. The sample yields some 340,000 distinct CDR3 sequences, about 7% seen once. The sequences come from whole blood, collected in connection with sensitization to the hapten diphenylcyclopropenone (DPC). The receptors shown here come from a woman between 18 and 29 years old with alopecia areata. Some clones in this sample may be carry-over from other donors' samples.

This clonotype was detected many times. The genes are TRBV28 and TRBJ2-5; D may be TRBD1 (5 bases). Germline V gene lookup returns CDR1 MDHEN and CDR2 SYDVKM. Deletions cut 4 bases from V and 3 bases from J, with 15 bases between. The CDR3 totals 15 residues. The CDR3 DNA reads TGTGCCAGCAGTTCCTTCCAGGGTAGAGAAGAGACCCAGTACTTC. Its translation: CASSSFQGREETQYF.

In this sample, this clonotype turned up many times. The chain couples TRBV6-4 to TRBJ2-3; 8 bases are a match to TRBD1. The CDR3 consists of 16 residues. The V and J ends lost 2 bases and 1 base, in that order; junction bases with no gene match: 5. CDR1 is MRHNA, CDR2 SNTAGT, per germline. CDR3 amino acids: CASSDKAGGGTDTQYF. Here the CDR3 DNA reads TGTGCCAGCAGTGACAAGGCAGGGGGCGGCACAGATACGCAGTATTTT.

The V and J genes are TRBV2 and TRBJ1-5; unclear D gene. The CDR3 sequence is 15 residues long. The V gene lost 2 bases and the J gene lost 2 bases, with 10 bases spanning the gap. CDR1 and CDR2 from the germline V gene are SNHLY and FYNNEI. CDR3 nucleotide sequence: TGTGCCAGCAGTGAAAGGGAGTCGGGCAATCAGCCCCAGCATTTT. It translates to CASSERESGNQPQHF.

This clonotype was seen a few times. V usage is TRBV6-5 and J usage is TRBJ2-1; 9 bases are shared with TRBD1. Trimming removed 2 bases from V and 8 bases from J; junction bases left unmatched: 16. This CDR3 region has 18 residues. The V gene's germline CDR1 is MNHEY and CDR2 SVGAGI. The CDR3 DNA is TGTGCCAGCAGTTACCCCCGCGGGGACAGGGAATTAGGGGATGAGCAGTTCTTC. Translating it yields CASSYPRGDRELGDEQFF.

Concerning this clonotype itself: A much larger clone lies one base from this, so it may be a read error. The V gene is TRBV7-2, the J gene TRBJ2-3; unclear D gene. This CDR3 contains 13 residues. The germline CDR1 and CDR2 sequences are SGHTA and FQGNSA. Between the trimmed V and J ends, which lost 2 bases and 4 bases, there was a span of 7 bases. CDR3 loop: CASSLNTSDTQYF. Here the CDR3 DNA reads TGTGCCAGCAGCTTAAACACGTCAGATACGCAGTATTTT.

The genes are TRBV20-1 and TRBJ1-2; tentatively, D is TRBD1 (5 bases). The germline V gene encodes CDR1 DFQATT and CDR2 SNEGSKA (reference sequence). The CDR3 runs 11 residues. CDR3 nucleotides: TGCGCAGGGTGGACTAACTATGGCTACACCTTC. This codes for CAGWTNYGYTF.

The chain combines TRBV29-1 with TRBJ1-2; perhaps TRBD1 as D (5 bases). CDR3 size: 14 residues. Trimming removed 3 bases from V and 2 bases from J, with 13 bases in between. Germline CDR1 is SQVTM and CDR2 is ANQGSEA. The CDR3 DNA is TGCAGCGTTGAGCCGGAGAGGGGCAACTATGGCTACACCTTC. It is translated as CSVEPERGNYGYTF.

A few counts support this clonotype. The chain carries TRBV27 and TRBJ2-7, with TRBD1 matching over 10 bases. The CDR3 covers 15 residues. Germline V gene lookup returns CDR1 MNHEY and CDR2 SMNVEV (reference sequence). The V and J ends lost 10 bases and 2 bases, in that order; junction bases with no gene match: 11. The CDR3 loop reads CATQRGGQGAYEQYF. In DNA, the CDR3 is TGTGCCACCCAACGGGGAGGACAGGGGGCCTACGAGCAGTACTTC.

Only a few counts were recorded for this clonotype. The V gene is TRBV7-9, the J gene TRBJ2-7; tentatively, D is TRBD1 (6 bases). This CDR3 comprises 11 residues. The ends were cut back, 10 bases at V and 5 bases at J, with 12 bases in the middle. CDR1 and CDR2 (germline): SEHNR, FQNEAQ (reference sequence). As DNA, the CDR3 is TGTGCCACCGAGGGGGTTCACGAGCAGTACTTC. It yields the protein CATEGVHEQYF.

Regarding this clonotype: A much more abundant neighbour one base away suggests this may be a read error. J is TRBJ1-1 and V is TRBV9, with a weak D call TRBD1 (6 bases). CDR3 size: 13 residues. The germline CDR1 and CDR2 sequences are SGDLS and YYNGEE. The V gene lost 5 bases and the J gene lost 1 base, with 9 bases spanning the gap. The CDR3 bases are TGTGCCAGCAGGTACAGGGAGAACACTGAAGCTTTCTTT. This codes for CASRYRENTEAFF.

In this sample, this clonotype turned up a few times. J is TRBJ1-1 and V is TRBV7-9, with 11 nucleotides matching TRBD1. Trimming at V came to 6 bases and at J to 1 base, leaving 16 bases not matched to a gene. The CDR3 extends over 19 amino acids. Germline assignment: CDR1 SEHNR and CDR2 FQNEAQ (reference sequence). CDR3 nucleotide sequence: TGTGCCAGCAGTCGTTCCTCTGTGGGACAGGGGGTTTCGAACACTGAAGCTTTCTTT. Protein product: CASSRSSVGQGVSNTEAFF.

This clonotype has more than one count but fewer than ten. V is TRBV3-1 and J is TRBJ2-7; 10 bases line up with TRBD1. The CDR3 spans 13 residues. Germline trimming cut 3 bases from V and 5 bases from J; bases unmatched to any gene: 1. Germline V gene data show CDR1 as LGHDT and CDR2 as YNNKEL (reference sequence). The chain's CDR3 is CASSHGQGDEQYF. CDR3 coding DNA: TGTGCCAGCAGCCATGGACAGGGGGACGAGCAGTACTTC.